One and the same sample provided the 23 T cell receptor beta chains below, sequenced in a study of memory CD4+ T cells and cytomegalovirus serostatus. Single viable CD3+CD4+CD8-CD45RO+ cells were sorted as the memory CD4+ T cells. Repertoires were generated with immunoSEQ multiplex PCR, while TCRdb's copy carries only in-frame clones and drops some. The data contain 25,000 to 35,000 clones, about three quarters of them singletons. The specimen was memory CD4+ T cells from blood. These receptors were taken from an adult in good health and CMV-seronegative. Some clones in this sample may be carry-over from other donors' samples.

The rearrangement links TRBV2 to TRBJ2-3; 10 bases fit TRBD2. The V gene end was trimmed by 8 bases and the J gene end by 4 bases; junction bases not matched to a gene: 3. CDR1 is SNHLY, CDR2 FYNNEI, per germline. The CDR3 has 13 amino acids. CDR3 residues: CASASGGSDTQYF. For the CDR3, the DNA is TGTGCCAGCGCTAGCGGGGGATCAGATACGCAGTATTTT.

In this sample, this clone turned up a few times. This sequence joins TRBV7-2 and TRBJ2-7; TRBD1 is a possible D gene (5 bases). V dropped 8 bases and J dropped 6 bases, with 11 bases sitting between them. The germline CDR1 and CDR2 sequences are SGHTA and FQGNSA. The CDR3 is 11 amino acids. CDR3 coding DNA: TGTGCCAGCGGATATCAGGGCGAGCAGTACTTC. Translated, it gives CASGYQGEQYF. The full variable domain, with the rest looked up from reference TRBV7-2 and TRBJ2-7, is GAGVSQSPSNKVTEKGKDVELRCDPISGHTALYWYRQSLGQGLEFLIYFQGNSAPDKSGLPSDRFSAERTGGSVSTLTIQRTQQEDSAVYLCASGYQGEQYFGPGTRLTVT.

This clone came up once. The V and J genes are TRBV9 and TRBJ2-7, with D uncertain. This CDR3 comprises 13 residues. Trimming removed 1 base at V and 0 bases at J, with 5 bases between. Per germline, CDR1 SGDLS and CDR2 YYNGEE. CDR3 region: CASSVSNSYEQYF. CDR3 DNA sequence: TGTGCCAGCAGCGTAAGTAACTCCTACGAGCAGTACTTC.

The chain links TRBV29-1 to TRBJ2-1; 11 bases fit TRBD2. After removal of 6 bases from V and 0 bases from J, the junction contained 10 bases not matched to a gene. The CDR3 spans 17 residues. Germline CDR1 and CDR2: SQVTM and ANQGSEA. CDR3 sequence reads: CSVELAGAFFSYNEQFF. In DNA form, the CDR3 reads TGCAGCGTGGAACTAGCGGGGGCCTTCTTCTCCTACAATGAGCAGTTCTTC.

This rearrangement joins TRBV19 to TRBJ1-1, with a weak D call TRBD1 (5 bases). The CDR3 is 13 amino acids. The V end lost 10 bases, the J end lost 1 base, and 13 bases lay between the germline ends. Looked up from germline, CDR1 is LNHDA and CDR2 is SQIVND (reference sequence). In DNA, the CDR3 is TGTGCCACTCAGGCAGGGTGGAACACTGAAGCTTTCTTT. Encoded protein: CATQAGWNTEAFF.

CDR3: CASSLRVTPEETQYF. CDR3 DNA sequence: TGTGCCAGCAGTTTAAGGGTGACACCTGAAGAGACCCAGTACTTC. The chain carries TRBV28 and TRBJ2-5; D call uncertain. Germline loops: CDR1 MDHEN, CDR2 SYDVKM. Between the trimmed V and J ends, which lost 2 bases and 3 bases, there was a span of 13 bases. This CDR3 spans 15 amino acids.

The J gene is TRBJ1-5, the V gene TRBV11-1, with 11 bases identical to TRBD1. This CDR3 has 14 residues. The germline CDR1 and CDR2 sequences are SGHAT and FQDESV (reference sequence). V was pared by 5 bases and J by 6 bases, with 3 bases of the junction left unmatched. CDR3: CASSEGTGGQPQHF. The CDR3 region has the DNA TGTGCCAGCAGCGAAGGGACAGGGGGTCAGCCCCAGCATTTT.

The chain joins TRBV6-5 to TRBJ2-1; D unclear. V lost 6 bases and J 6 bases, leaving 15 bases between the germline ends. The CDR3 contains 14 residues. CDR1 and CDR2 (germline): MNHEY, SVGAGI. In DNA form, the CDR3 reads TGTGCCAGCAGGCGCGACTCCGCTGTCAATGAGCAGTTCTTC. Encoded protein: CASRRDSAVNEQFF.

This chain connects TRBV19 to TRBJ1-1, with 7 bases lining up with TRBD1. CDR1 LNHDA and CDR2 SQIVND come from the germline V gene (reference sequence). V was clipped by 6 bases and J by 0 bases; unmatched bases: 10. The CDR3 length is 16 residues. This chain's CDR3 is CASRTGTGGMNTEAFF. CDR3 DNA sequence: TGTGCCAGTAGGACAGGGACCGGAGGAATGAACACTGAAGCTTTCTTT.

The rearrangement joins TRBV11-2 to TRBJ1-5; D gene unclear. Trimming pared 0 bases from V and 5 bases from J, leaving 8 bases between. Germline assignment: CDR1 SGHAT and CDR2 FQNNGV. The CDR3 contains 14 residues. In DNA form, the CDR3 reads TGTGCCAGCAGCTTAGACCGCTCGTATCAGCCCCAGCATTTT. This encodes CASSLDRSYQPQHF.

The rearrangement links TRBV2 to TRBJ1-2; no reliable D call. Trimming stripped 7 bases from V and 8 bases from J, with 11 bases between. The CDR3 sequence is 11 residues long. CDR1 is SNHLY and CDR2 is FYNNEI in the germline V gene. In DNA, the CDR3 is TGTGCCAGCACCAGTGCCCTGGGCTACACCTTC. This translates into CASTSALGYTF.

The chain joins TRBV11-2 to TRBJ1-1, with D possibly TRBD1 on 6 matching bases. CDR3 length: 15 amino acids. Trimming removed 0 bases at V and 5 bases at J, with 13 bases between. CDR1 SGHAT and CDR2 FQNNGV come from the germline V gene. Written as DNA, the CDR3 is TGTGCCAGCAGCTTAGACCGGGGGCGGGGGACTGAAGCTTTCTTT. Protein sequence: CASSLDRGRGTEAFF.

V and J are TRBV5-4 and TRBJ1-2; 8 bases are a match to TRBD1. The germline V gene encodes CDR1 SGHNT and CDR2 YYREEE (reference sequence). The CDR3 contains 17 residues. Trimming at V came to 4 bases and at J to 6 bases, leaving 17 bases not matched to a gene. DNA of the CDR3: TGTGCCAGCAGCCCACCTGGACAGGGAGTGGATCGGAATGGCTACACCTTC. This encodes CASSPPGQGVDRNGYTF.

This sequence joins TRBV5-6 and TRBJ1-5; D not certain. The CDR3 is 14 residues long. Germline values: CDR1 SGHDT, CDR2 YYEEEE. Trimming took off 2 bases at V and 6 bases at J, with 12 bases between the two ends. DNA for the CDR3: TGTGCCAGCAGCTTATCGGGGATTCTTCAGCCCCAGCATTTT. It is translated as CASSLSGILQPQHF.

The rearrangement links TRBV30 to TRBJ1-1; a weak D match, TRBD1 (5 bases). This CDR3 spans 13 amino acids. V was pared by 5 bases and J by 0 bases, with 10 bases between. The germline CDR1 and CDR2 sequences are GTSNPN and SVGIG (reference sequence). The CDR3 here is CAWSRDVNTEAFF. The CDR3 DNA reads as TGTGCCTGGTCGCGGGACGTGAACACTGAAGCTTTCTTT.

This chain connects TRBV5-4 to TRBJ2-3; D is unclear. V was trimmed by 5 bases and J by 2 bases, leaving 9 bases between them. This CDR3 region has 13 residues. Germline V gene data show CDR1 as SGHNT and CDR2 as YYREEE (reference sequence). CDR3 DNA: TGTGCCAGCAGTAGTGGTACCACAGATACGCAGTATTTT. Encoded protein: CASSSGTTDTQYF.

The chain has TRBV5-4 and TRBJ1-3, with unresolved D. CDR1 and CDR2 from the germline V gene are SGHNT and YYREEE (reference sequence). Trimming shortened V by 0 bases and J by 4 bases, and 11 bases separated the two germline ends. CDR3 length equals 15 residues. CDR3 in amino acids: CASSLARPGGNTIYF. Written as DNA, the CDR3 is TGTGCCAGCAGCTTGGCCCGTCCTGGCGGAAACACCATATATTTT.

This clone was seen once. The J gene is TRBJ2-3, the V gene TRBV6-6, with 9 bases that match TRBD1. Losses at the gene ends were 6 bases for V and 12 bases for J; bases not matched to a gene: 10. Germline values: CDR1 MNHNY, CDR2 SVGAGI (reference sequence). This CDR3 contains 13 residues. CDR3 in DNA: TGTGCCAGCAGAACGATACAGGGGGCGTTACAGTATTTT. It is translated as CASRTIQGALQYF.

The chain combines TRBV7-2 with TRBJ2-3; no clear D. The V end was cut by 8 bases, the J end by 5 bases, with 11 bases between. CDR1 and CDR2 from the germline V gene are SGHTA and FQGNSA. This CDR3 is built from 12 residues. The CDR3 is CASGNNKDTQYF. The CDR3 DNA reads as TGTGCCAGCGGCAATAATAAAGATACGCAGTATTTT.

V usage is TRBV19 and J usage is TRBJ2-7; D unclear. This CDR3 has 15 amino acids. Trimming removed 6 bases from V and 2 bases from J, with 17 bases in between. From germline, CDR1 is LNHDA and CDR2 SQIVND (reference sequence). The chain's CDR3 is CASSPTGGWTYEQYF. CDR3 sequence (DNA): TGTGCCAGTAGCCCTACCGGTGGATGGACCTACGAGCAGTACTTC.

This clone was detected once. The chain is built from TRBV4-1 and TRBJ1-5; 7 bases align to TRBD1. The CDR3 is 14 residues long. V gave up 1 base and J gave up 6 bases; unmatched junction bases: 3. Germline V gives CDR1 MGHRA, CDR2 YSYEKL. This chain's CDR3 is CASSQVTGVQPQHF. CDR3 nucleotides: TGCGCCAGCAGCCAAGTAACAGGGGTTCAGCCCCAGCATTTT.

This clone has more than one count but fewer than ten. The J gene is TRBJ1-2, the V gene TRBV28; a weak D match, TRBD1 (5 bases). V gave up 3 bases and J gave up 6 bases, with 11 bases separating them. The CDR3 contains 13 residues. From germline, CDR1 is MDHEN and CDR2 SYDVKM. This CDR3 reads CASSFSGRHGYTF. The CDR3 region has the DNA TGTGCCAGCAGTTTTTCGGGGCGGCATGGCTACACCTTC.

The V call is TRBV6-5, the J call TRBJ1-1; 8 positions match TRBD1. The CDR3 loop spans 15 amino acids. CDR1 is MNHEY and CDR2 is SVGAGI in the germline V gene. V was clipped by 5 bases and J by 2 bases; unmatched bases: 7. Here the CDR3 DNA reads TGTGCCAGCAGTCCTCGAGACAGGGGAAACACTGAAGCTTTCTTT. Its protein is CASSPRDRGNTEAFF.